The 10 T cell receptor beta chains below come from one sample, sequenced in a study of shared clonotypes between healthy human individuals (dated by TCRdb to 2020 to 2022). Library creation used the immunoSEQ multiplex PCR assay. TCRdb carries this immuneACCESS record with in-frame sequences only. Its versions omit some clonotypes, under half of them owing to an unresolved V gene in the studies checked, with the rest unexplained. In this sample the table shows about 2.1 million clones, roughly 91% of which occur a single time. Of the sample, 1.5% to 2% is held by the ten largest clones. CD8 naive samples were obtained by positive selection for CCR7 among CD45RO-negative cells, yielding a CD45RA+CCR7+ population from which TemRA cells were excluded. The sample was naive CD8+ T cells from PBMCs. According to the study, the label for this sample's cell subset or site signals: CD45RA+CCR7+. The receptors come from a man younger than 30 in good health. Some clones in this sample may be carry-over from other donors' samples.

V usage is TRBV6-6 and J usage is TRBJ1-1; D gene ambiguous. This CDR3 contains 14 residues. In germline, CDR1 is MNHNY, CDR2 SVGAGI (reference sequence). V was pared by 0 bases and J by 3 bases, with 8 bases between. This chain's CDR3 is CASSYSNEHTEAFF. The CDR3 bases are TGTGCCAGCAGTTACTCGAATGAGCACACTGAAGCTTTCTTT.

The rearrangement joins TRBV5-1 to TRBJ2-7; D uncertain. The CDR3 spans 16 residues. Germline values: CDR1 SGHRS, CDR2 YFSETQ. V lost 0 bases and J lost 1, with 14 bases in between. The CDR3 spells CASSLAPQDPSYEQYF. CDR3 sequence (DNA): TGCGCCAGCAGCTTGGCCCCCCAGGACCCGTCCTACGAGCAGTACTTC. The variable domain in full, with the rest retrieved from reference TRBV5-1 and TRBJ2-7, is KAGVTQTPRYLIKTRGQQVTLSCSPISGHRSVSWYQQTPGQGLQFLFEYFSETQRNKGNFPGRFSGRQFSNSRSEMNVSTLELGDSALYLCASSLAPQDPSYEQYFGPGTRLTVT.

The chain is built from TRBV4-3 and TRBJ2-5, with 10 bases lining up with TRBD2. V was pared by 0 bases and J by 5 bases, with 9 bases of the junction left unmatched. Per the germline V gene, CDR1 is LGHNA and CDR2 is YSLEER. The CDR3 contains 17 residues. CDR3 amino acids: CASSQDAGLAGAETQYF. The CDR3 DNA is TGCGCCAGCAGCCAAGACGCGGGGCTAGCGGGAGCCGAGACCCAGTACTTC.

This chain connects TRBV27 to TRBJ2-1, with D possibly being TRBD2 (6 bases). V dropped 0 bases and J dropped 5 bases, with 17 bases sitting between them. CDR3 length: 17 amino acids. Germline CDR1 MNHEY, CDR2 SMNVEV (reference sequence). CDR3: CASSLSPGTPLHNEQFF. The CDR3 DNA reads TGTGCCAGCAGTTTATCTCCGGGGACTCCTCTCCACAATGAGCAGTTCTTC.

A note on this clone: In the same sample, other DNA sequences code for this CDR3. V gene TRBV6-5 combines with J gene TRBJ2-3; D not resolved. Trimming removed 2 bases from V and 0 bases from J, with 6 bases in between. The V gene's germline CDR1 is MNHEY and CDR2 SVGAGI. CDR3 size: 14 residues. DNA of the CDR3: TGTGCCAGCAGTTACGGTCCTAGCACAGATACGCAGTATTTT. Amino acid sequence: CASSYGPSTDTQYF.

V gene TRBV6-5 combines with J gene TRBJ2-1, with a tentative D call TRBD1 (6 bases). This CDR3 has 15 amino acids. The V gene's germline CDR1 is MNHEY and CDR2 SVGAGI. V lost 2 bases, J lost 4 bases, and 12 bases lay in between. Written as DNA, the CDR3 is TGTGCCAGCAGTTACATTGGACAGAGATACAATGAGCAGTTCTTC. This translates into CASSYIGQRYNEQFF.

The CDR3 nucleotides are TGTGCCAGCAGTGCGGCGGCGGATGTCGGAAAACTGTTTTTT. Translated: CASSAAADVGKLFF. The rearrangement links TRBV2 to TRBJ1-4; D ambiguous. The V and J ends lost 4 bases and 10 bases respectively, with 16 bases between them. Germline V CDR1 and CDR2: SNHLY, FYNNEI. This CDR3 contains 14 residues.

In the case of this clone: The same CDR3 arises from other DNA sequences in this sample as well. The chain is built from TRBV27 and TRBJ2-3; D ambiguous. In germline, CDR1 is MNHEY, CDR2 SMNVEV (reference sequence). This CDR3 spans 13 amino acids. Trimming removed 6 bases from V and 1 base from J, with 8 bases in between. The CDR3 DNA reads TGTGCCAGCAGCCCTCCCCGCACAGATACGCAGTATTTT. Its translation: CASSPPRTDTQYF.

The chain uses TRBV21-1 and TRBJ1-5. TRBV21-1 is designated a pseudogene. The CDR3 is made up of 16 amino acids. This CDR3 is CASSKELCRDHQPQHF. The CDR3 DNA sequence: TGTGCCAGCAGCAAAGAACTCTGCAGGGACCATCAGCCCCAGCATTTT.

The genes are TRBV27 and TRBJ2-1; D may be TRBD1 or TRBD2 (5 bases each). CDR3 length: 15 amino acids. From germline, CDR1 is MNHEY and CDR2 SMNVEV (reference sequence). V lost 2 bases to trimming and J lost 0 bases, with 8 bases between them. The CDR3 protein is CASSLRDLSYNEQFF. CDR3 in DNA: TGTGCCAGCAGTTTAAGGGACCTCTCCTACAATGAGCAGTTCTTC.